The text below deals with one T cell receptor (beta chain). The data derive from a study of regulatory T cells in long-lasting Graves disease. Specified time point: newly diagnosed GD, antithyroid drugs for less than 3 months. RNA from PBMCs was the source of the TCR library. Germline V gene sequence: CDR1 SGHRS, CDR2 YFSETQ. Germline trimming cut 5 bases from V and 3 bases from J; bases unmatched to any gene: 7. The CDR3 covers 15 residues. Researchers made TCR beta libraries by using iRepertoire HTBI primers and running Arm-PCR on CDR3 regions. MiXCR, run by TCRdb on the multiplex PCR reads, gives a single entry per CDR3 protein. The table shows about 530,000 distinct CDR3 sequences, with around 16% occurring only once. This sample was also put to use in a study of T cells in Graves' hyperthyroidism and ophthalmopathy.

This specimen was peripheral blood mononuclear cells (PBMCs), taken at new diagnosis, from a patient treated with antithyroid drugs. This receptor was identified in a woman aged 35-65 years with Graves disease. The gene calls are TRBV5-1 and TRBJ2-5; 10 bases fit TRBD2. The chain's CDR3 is CASRSGLAVKETQYF. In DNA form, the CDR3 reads TGCGCCAGCAGATCCGGACTAGCGGTAAAAGAGACCCAGTACTTC.